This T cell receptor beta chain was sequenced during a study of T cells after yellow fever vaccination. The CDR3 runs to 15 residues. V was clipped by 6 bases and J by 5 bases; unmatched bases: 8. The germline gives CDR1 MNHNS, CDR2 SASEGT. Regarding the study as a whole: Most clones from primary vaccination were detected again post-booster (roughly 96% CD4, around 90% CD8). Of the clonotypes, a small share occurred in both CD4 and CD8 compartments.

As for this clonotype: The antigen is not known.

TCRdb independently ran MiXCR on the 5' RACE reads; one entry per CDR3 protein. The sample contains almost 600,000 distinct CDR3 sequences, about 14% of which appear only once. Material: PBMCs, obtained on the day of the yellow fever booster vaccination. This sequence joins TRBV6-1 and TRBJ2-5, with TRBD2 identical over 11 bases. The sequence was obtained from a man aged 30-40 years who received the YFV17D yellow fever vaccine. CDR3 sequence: CASRVAGGPWETQYF. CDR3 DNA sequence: TGTGCCAGCAGGGTAGCGGGAGGGCCCTGGGAGACCCAGTACTTC.